Listed below are T cell receptor beta chains from one sample, sequenced in a study of spatial heterogeneity in lung cancer. TCRdb re-derived calls from the 5' RACE reads in MiXCR, one entry per CDR3 protein. The table records 36,000 or so distinct CDR3 sequences, roughly 5% of them present only once. This specimen consisted of PBMCs, obtained at surgery. The receptors shown here come from a female donor with early-stage non-small cell lung cancer. The CDR3 runs from the conserved cysteine through the conserved F or W.

V: TRBV18; CDR3: CASSPQVLDYGYTF
V: TRBV7-2; CDR3: CASSIWGLAGTDTQYF
V: TRBV10-3; CDR3: CAIHPGLNTGELFF
V: TRBV6-6; CDR3: CASRPPGQDRSNYGYTF
V: TRBV14; CDR3: CASSQTVSNYGYTF
V: TRBV24-1; CDR3: CATSDFGVNYGYTF
V: TRBV2; CDR3: CASSAQGSTGELFF
V: TRBV19; CDR3: CASSVRGQGPSQPQHF
V: TRBV3-1; CDR3: CASSLTSSGQGGNTIYF
V: TRBV5-1; CDR3: CASSLGQGTGELFF
V: TRBV10-3; CDR3: CAISAAAVTSYEQYF
V: TRBV6-4; CDR3: CASSDSTSGGSDTQYF
V: TRBV27; CDR3: CASSPRAFGTEAFF
V: TRBV12-3/TRBV12-4; CDR3: CASSTRGGAETQYF
V: TRBV7-9; CDR3: CASSSRAITFGYTF
V: TRBV5-1; CDR3: CASSRGRPNTGELFF
V: TRBV2; CDR3: CASSDGALGERTGPTYEQYF
V: TRBV21-1; CDR3: CASSKEGLCHTEAFF
V: TRBV5-6; CDR3: CASSLEIEGNTEAFF
V: TRBV2; CDR3: CASSLDRGDTDTQYF
V: TRBV28; CDR3: CASSRDSQETQYF
V: TRBV20-1; CDR3: CSAGLAGAIYNEQFF
V: TRBV28; CDR3: CATRGLWSNQPQHF
V: TRBV5-4; CDR3: CASSYIQGNTGELFF
V: TRBV6-2/TRBV6-3; CDR3: CASSYTSITDTQYF
V: TRBV20-1; CDR3: CSAQTSGGGTQYF